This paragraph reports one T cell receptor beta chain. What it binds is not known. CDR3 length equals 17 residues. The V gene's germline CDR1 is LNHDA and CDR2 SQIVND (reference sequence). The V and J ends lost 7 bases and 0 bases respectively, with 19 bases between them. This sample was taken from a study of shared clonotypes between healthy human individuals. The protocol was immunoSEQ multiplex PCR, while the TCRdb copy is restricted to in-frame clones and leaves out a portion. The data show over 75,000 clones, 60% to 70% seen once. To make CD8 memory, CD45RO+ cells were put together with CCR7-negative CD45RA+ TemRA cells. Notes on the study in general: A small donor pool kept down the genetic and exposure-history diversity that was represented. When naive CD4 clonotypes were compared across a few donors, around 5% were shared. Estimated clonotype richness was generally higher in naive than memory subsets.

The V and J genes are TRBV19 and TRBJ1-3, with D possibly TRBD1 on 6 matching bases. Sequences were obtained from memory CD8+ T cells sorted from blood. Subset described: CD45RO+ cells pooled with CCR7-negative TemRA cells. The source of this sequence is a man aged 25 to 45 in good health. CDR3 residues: CASTSGAGAFSGNTIYF. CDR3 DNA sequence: TGTGCCAGTACCTCCGGGGCAGGGGCCTTCTCTGGAAACACCATATATTTT. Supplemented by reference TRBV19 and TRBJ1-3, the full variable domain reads DGGITQSPKYLFRKEGQNVTLSCEQNLNHDAMYWYRQDPGQGLRLIYYSQIVNDFQKGDIAEGYSVSREKKESFPLTVTSAQKNPTAFYLCASTSGAGAFSGNTIYFGEGSWLTVV.